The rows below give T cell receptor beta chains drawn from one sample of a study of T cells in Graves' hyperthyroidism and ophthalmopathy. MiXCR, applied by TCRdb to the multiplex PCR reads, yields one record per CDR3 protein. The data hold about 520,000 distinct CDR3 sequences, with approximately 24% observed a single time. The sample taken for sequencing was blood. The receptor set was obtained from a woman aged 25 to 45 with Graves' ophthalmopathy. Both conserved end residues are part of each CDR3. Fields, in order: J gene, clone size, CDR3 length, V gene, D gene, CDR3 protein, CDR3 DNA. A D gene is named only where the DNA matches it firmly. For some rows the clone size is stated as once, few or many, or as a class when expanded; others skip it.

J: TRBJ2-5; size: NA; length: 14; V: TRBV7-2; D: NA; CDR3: CASSLGTLKETQYF; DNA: TGTGCCAGCAGCTTGGGGACTCTTAAAGAGACCCAGTACTTC
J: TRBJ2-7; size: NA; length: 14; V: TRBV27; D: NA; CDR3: CASSGLGGTYEQYF; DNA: TGTGCCAGCTCCGGCCTGGGAGGAACCTACGAGCAGTACTTC
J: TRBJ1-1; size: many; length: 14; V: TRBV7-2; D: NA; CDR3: CASRQGRYGTEAFF; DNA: TGTGCCAGCAGACAAGGACGGTATGGTACTGAAGCTTTCTTT
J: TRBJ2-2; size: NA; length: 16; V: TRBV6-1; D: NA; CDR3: CASSPRLVGTFGELFF; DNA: TGTGCCAGCAGCCCCCGGCTGGTAGGAACTTTCGGGGAGCTGTTTTTT
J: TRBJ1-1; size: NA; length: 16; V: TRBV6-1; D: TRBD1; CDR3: CASIRRQGWYLWTAFF; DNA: TGTGCCAGCATTCGGAGACAGGGTTGGTATCTTTGGACTGCTTTCTTT
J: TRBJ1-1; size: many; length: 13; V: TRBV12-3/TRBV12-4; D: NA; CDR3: CASSSQLNSEAFF; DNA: TGTGCCAGCAGTTCCCAACTAAACTCTGAAGCTTTCTTT
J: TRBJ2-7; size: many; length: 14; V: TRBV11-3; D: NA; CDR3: CASSSPEDRYEQYF; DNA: TGTGCCAGCAGCTCCCCTGAGGACCGCTACGAGCAGTACTTC
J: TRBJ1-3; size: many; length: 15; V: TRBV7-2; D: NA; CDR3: CASSLVVGSGNTIYF; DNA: TGTGCCAGCAGCTTAGTGGTCGGGTCTGGAAACACCATATATTTT
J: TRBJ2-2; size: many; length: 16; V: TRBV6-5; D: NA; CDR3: CASSFFAGPNTGELFF; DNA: TGTGCCAGCAGTTTCTTCGCGGGGCCGAACACCGGGGAGCTGTTTTTT
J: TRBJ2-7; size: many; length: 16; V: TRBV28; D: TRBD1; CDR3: CASSFHSARGLYEQYF; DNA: TGTGCCAGCAGTTTTCATTCGGCCAGGGGGCTCTACGAGCAGTACTTC
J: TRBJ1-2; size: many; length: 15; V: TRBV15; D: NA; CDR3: CATSRDPRTADGYTF; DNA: TGTGCCACCAGCAGAGATCCCCGGACGGCCGATGGCTACACCTTC
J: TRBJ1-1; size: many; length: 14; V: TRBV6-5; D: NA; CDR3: CASSYEQVNTEAFF; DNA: TGTGCCAGCAGTTACGAACAGGTGAACACTGAAGCTTTCTTT
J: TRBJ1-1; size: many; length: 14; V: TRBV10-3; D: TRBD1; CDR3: CAINRQGTNTEAFF; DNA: TGTGCCATCAACCGACAGGGAACGAACACTGAAGCTTTCTTT
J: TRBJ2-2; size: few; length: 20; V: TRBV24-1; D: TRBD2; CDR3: CATSDFGGRGGRPLAGELFF; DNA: TGTGCCACCAGTGATTTTGGGGGCCGGGGGGGGAGGCCACTGGCCGGGGAGCTGTTTTTT
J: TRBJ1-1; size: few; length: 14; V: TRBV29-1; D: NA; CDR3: CSVEWVEYYTEAFF; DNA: TGCAGCGTTGAGTGGGTTGAGTACTACACTGAAGCTTTCTTT
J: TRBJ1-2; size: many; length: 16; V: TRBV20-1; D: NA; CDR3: CSASGGRRWGDYGYTF; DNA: TGCAGTGCTAGCGGGGGGCGGCGGTGGGGCGACTATGGCTACACCTTC
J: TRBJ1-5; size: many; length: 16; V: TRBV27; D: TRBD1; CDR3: CASSLSIGQGAKPQHF; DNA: TGTGCCAGCAGTTTATCGATAGGGCAGGGGGCTAAGCCCCAGCATTTT
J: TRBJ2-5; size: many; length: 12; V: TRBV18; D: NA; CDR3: CASSPLGETQYF; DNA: TGTGCCAGCTCACCACTTGGGGAGACCCAGTACTTC
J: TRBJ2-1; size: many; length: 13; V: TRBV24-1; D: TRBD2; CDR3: CATSDFGAGEQFF; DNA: TGTGCCACCAGTGATTTTGGAGCGGGAGAGCAGTTCTTC
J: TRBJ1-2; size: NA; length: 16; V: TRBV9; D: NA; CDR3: CASSVDWGGANYGYTF; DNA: TGTGCCAGCAGCGTAGACTGGGGGGGAGCTAACTATGGCTACACCTTC
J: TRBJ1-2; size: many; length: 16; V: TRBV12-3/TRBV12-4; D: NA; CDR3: CASSTSFLGPYYGYTF; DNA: TGTGCCAGCAGTACTTCCTTTCTGGGGCCTTACTATGGCTACACCTTC
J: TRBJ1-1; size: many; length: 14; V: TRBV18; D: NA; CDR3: CASSPTGLNTEAFF; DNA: TGTGCCAGCAGCCCGACAGGATTGAACACTGAAGCTTTCTTT
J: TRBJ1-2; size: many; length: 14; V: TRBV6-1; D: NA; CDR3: CASRGTGANYGYTF; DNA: TGTGCCAGCAGGGGTACGGGAGCTAACTATGGCTACACCTTC
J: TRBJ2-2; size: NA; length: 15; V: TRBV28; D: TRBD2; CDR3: CASSLLREGLGELFF; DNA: TGTGCCAGCAGTTTACTACGGGAGGGCCTCGGGGAGCTGTTTTTT
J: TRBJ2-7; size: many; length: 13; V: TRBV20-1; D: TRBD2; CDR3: CSAPRGSSYEQYF; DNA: TGCAGTGCCCCGCGGGGGTCCTCCTACGAGCAGTACTTC
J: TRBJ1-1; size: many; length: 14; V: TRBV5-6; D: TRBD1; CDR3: CASSSGTGVTEAFF; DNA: TGTGCCAGCAGCTCCGGGACAGGGGTCACTGAAGCTTTCTTT
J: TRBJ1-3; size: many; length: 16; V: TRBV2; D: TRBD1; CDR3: CASTRDRGSSGNTIYF; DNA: TGTGCCAGCACCAGGGACAGGGGGAGCTCTGGAAACACCATATATTTT
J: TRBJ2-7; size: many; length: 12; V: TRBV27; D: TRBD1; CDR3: CASRDRVDEQYF; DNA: TGTGCCAGCCGGGACAGGGTGGACGAGCAGTACTTC
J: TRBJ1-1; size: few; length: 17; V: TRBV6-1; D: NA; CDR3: CASTPEPHPFLNTEAFF; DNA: TGTGCCAGCACCCCAGAGCCCCACCCGTTTCTGAACACTGAAGCTTTCTTT
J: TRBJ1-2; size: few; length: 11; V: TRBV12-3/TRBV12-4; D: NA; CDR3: CASSLATRSTF; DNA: TGTGCCAGCAGTTTAGCGACCAGGAGTACCTTC
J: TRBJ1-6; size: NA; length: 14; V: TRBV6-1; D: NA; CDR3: CASSGVSYNSPLHF; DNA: TGTGCCAGCAGCGGGGTGTCCTATAATTCACCCCTCCACTTT
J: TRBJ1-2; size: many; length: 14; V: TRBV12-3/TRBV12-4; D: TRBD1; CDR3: CASTTQGADYGYTF; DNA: TGTGCCAGCACCACTCAGGGGGCTGACTATGGCTACACCTTC
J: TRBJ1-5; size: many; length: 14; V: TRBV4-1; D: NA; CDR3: CASSQGGANQPQHF; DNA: TGCGCCAGCAGCCAAGGGGGGGCGAACCAGCCCCAGCATTTT
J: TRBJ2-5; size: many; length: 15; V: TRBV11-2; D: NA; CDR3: CASSLDRGSSETQYF; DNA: TGTGCCAGCAGCTTAGATCGGGGGAGTTCAGAGACCCAGTACTTC
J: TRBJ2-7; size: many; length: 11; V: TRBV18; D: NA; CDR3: CASSPGAEQYF; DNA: TGTGCCAGCTCACCGGGGGCCGAGCAGTACTTC
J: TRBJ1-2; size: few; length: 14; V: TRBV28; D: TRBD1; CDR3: CASSLGQGSNGYTF; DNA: TGTGCCAGCAGTTTGGGACAGGGGTCGAATGGCTACACCTTC
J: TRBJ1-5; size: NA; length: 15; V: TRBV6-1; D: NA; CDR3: CASRPGPLNIQPQHF; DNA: TGTGCCAGCAGACCCGGACCCTTGAACATCCAGCCCCAGCATTTT
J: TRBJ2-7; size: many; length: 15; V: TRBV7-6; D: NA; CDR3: CASSSELTGFYEQYF; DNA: TGTGCCAGCAGCTCCGAACTGACGGGCTTCTACGAGCAGTACTTC
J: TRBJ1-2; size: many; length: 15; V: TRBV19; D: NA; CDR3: CASSAPPGHGPGYTF; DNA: TGTGCCAGTAGTGCACCACCGGGACACGGCCCTGGCTACACCTTC
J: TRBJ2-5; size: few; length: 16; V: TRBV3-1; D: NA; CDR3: CASSQEVGSGGGTQYF; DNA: TGTGCCAGCAGCCAAGAGGTCGGAAGCGGAGGTGGGACCCAGTACTTC
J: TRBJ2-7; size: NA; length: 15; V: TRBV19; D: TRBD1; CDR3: CASTNPGQGNYEQYF; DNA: TGTGCCAGTACCAATCCGGGACAGGGTAACTACGAGCAGTACTTC
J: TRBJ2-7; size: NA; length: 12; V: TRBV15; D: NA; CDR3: CATEGPRNEQYF; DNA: TGTGCCACCGAGGGCCCCAGGAACGAGCAGTACTTC
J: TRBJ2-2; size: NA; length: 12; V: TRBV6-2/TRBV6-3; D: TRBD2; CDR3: CASGLAAGELFF; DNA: TGTGCCAGTGGACTAGCGGCCGGGGAGCTGTTTTTT
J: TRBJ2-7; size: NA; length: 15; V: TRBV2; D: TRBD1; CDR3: CASRALGQGALEQYF; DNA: TGTGCCAGCAGAGCCCTGGGACAGGGGGCCCTCGAGCAGTACTTC
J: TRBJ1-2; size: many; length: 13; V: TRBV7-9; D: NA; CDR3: CASSFPTNYGYTF; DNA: TGTGCCAGCAGCTTTCCAACTAACTATGGCTACACCTTC
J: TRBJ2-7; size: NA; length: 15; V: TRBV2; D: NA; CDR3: CASSEAQVLHTEQYF; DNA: TGTGCCAGCAGTGAAGCCCAGGTCCTTCATACGGAGCAGTACTTC
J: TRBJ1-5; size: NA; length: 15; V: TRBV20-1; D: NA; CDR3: CSATWPGQGNQPQHF; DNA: TGCAGTGCTACCTGGCCAGGGCAAGGCAATCAGCCCCAGCATTTT
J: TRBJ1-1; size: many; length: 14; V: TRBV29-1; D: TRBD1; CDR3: CSVSSGGDSPEAFF; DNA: TGCAGCGTATCATCAGGGGGCGATAGCCCTGAAGCTTTCTTT
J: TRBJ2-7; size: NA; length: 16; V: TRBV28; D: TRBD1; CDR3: CASPPGTGASSDEQYF; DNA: TGTGCCAGCCCTCCCGGGACAGGGGCGAGCTCGGATGAGCAGTACTTC
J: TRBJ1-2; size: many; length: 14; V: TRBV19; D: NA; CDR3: CASTGGSGGYGYTF; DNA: TGTGCCAGTACCGGGGGTAGCGGAGGATATGGCTACACCTTC
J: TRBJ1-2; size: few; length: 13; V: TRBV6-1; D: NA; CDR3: CASRVGSRSGYTF; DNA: TGTGCCAGCCGCGTGGGTAGTAGAAGTGGCTACACCTTC
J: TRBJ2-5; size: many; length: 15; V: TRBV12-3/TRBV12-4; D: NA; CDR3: CASSGRAGIWETQYF; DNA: TGTGCCAGCAGTGGCCGGGCAGGGATATGGGAGACCCAGTACTTC
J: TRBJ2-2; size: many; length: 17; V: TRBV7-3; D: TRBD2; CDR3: CASSLSTSGGNTGELFF; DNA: TGTGCCAGCAGCTTATCTACCAGCGGGGGTAACACCGGGGAGCTGTTTTTT
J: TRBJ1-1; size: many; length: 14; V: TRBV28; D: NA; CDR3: CATILQTVNTEAFF; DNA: TGTGCCACCATTCTACAGACCGTGAACACTGAAGCTTTCTTT
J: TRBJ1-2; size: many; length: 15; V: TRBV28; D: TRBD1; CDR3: CASSPGTGSNYGYTF; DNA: TGTGCCAGCAGTCCCGGGACAGGCTCTAACTATGGCTACACCTTC